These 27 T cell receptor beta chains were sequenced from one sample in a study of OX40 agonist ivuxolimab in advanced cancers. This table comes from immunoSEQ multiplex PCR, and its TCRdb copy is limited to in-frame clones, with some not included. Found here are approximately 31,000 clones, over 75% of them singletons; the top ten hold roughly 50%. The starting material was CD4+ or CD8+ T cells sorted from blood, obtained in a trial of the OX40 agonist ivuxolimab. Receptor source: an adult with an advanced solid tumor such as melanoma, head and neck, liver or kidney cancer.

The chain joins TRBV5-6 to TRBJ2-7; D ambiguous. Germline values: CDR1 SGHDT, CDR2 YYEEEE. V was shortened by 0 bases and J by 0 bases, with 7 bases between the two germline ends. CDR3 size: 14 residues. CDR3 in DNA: TGTGCCAGCAGCTTGGCCCGGAGCTCCTACGAGCAGTACTTC. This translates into CASSLARSSYEQYF.

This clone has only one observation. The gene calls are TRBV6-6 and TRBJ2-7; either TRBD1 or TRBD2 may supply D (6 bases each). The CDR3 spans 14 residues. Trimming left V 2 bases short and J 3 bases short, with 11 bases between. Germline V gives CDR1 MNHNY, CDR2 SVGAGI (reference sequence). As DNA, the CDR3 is TGTGCCAGCAGTTACGGGGGGCCCGACTACGAGCAGTACTTC. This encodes CASSYGGPDYEQYF.

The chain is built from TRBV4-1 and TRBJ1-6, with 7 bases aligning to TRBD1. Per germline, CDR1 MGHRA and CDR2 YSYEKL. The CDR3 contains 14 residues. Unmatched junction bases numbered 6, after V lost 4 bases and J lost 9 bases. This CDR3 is CASSLQGIGSPLHF. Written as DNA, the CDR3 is TGCGCCAGCAGCCTACAGGGGATCGGTTCACCCCTCCACTTT.

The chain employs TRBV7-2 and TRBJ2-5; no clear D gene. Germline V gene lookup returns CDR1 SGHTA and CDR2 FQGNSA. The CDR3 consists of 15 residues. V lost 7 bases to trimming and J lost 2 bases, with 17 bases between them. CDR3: CASNTDFLTQETQYF. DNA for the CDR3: TGTGCCAGCAATACAGATTTTCTAACTCAAGAGACCCAGTACTTC.

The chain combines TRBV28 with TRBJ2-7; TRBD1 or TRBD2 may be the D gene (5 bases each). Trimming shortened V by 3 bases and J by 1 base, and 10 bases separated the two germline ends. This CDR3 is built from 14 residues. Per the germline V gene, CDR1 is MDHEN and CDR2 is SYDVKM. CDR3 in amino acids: CASSFPGSSYEQYF. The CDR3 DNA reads TGTGCCAGCAGTTTTCCAGGGAGTTCCTACGAGCAGTACTTC.

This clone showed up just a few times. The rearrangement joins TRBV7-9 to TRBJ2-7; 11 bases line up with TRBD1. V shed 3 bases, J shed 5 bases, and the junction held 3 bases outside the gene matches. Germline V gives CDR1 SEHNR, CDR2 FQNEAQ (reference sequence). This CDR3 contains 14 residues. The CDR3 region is CASSLGQGVNEQYF. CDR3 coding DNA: TGTGCCAGCAGCTTGGGACAGGGGGTCAACGAGCAGTACTTC.

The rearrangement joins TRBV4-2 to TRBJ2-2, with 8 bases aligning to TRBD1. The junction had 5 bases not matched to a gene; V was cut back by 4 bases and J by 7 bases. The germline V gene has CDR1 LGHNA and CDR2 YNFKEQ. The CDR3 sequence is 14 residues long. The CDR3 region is CASSLGQADGELFF. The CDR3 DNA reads TGTGCCAGCAGCCTGGGACAGGCAGACGGGGAGCTGTTTTTT.

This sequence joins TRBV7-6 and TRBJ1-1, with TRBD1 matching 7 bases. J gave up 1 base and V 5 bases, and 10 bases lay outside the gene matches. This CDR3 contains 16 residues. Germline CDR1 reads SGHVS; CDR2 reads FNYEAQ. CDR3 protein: CASSHRTGRGNTEAFF. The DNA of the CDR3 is TGTGCCAGCAGCCACAGGACAGGAAGGGGGAACACTGAAGCTTTCTTT.

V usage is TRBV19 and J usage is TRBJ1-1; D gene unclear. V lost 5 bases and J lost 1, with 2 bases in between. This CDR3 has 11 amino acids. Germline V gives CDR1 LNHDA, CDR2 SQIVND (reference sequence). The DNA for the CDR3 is TGTGCCAGTAGTCAGAACACTGAAGCTTTCTTT. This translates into CASSQNTEAFF.

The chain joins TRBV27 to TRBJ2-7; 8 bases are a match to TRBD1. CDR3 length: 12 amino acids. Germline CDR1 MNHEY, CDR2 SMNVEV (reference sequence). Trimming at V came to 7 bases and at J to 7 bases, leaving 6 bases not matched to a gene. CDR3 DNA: TGTGCCAGCACCCCAGGGGGCTCGGAGCAGTACTTC. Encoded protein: CASTPGGSEQYF.

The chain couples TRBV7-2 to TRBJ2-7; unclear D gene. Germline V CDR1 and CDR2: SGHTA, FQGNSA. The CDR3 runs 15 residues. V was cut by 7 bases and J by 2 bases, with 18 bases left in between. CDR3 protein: CASTGGERQTYEQYF. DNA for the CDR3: TGTGCCAGCACCGGCGGTGAAAGGCAAACCTACGAGCAGTACTTC.

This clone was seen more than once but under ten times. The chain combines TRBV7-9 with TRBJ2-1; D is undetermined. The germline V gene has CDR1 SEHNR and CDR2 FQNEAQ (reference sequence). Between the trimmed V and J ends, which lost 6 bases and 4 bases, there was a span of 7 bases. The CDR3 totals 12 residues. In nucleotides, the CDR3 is TGTGCCAGCAGTCATGGGTACAATGAGCAGTTCTTC. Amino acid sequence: CASSHGYNEQFF.

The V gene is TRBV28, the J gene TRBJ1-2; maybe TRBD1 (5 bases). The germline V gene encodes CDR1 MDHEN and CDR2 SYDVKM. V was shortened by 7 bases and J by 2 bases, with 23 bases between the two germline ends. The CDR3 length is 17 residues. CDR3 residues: CASIGGAKGYSNYGYTF. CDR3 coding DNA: TGTGCCAGCATTGGGGGTGCGAAGGGGTATTCCAACTATGGCTACACCTTC.

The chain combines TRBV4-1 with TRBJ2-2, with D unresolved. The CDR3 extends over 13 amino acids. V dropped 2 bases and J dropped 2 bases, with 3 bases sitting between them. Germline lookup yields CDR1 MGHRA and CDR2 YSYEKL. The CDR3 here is CASSQPNTGELFF. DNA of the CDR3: TGCGCCAGCAGCCAACCTAACACCGGGGAGCTGTTTTTT.

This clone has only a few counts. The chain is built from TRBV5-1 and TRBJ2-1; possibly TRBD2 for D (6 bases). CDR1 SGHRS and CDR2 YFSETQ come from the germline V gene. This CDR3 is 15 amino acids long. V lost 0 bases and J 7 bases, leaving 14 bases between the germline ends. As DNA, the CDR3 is TGCGCCAGCAGCTTGGCCGGGGGAGGACTTAATGAGCAGTTCTTC. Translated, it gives CASSLAGGGLNEQFF.

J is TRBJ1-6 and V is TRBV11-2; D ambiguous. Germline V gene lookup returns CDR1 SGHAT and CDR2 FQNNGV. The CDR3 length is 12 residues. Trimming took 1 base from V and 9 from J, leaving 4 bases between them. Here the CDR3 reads CASSLVVSPLHF. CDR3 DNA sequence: TGTGCCAGCAGCTTAGTCGTTTCACCCCTCCACTTT. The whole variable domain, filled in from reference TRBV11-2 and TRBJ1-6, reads EAGVAQSPRYKIIEKRQSVAFWCNPISGHATLYWYQQILGQGPKLLIQFQNNGVVDDSQLPKDRFSAERLKGVDSTLKIQPAKLEDSAVYLCASSLVVSPLHFGNGTRLTVT.

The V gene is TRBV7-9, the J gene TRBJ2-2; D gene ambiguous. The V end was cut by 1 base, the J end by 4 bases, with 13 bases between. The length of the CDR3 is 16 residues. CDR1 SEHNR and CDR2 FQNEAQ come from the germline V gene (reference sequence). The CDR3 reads CASSLGGSDPTGELFF. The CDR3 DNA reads TGTGCCAGCAGCTTAGGGGGTAGTGATCCCACCGGGGAGCTGTTTTTT.

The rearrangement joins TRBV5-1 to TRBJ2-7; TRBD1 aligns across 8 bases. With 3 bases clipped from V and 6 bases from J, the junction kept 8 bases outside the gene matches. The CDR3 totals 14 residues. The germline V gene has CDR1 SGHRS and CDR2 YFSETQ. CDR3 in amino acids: CASSSGQGPREQYF. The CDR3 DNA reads TGCGCCAGCAGCTCCGGACAGGGTCCTCGCGAGCAGTACTTC.

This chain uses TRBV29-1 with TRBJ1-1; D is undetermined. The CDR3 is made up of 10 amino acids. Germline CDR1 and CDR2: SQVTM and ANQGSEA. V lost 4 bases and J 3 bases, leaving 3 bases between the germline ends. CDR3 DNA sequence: TGCAGCGTTGCTGACACTGAAGCTTTCTTT. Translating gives CSVADTEAFF.

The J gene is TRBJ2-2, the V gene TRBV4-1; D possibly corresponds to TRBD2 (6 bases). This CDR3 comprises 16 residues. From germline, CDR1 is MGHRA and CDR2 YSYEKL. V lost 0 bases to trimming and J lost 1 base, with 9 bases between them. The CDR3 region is CASSQEVAENTGELFF. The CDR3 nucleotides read TGCGCCAGCAGCCAAGAGGTAGCGGAGAACACCGGGGAGCTGTTTTTT.

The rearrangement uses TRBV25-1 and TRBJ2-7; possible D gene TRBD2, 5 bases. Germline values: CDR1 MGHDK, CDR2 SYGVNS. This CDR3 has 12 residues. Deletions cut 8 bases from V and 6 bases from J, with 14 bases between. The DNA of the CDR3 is TGTGCCAGCGAGGGTGACGTTTTCGAGCAGTACTTC. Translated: CASEGDVFEQYF.

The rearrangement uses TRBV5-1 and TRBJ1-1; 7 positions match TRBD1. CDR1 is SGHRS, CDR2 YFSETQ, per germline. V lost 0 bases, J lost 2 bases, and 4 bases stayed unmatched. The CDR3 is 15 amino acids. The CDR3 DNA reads TGCGCCAGCAGCTTGGAAGGAGGGGGCAACACTGAAGCTTTCTTT. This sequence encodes CASSLEGGGNTEAFF.

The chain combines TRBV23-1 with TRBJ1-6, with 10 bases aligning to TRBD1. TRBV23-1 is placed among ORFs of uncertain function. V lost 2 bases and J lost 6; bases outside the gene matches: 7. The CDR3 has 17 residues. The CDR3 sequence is CASSQPDRDRGNSPLHF. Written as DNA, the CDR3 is TGCGCCAGCAGTCAACCGGACCGGGACAGGGGTAATTCACCCCTCCACTTT.

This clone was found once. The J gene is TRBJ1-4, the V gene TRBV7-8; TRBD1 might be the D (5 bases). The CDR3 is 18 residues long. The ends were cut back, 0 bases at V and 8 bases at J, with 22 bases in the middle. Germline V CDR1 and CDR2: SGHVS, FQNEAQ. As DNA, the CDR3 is TGTGCCAGCAGCTTAGCCATGACAACCGGGACCGGGGAGGAAAAACTGTTTTTT. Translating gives CASSLAMTTGTGEEKLFF.

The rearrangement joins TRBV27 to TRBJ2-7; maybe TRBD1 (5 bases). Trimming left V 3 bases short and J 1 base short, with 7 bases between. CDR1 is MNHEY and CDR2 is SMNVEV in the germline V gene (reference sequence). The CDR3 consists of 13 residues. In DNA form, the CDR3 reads TGTGCCAGCAGTTTGGGGCCTTCCTACGAGCAGTACTTC. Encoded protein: CASSLGPSYEQYF.

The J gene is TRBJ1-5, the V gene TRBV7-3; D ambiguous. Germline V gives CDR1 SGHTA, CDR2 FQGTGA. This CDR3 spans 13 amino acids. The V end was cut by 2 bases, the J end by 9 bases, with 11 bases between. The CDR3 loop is CASSLDGKGPQHF. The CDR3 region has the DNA TGTGCCAGCAGCTTAGATGGTAAGGGGCCCCAGCATTTT.

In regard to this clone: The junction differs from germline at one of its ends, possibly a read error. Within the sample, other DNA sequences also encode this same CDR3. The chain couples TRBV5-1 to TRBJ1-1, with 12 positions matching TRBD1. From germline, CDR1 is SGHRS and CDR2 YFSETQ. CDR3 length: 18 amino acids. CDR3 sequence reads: CASSLSPARGTGGTEAFF. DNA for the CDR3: TGCGCCAGCAGCTTGTCCCCCGCCCGCGGGACAGGGGGCACTGAAGCCTTCTTT.